A single sample is the source of the 10 T cell receptor beta chains below, sequenced in a study of T cells in Graves' hyperthyroidism and ophthalmopathy. Regions amplified from RNA transcripts were the TCR beta CDR3 regions. When the TCR CDR3 underwent first-round RT-PCR, the HTBI primer set was used. TCRdb fed the multiplex PCR reads into MiXCR, producing one record per CDR3 protein. The repertoire holds 600,000 or so distinct CDR3 sequences, with roughly 15% as singletons. Sequences were obtained from blood. These receptors were obtained from a woman aged 45-59 years with Graves' ophthalmopathy.

This clonotype came up many times. DNA for the CDR3: TGTGCCAGCAGTCCACCAAGCGGGAGCACAGATACGCAGTATTTT. It codes for CASSPPSGSTDTQYF. The V and J genes are TRBV12-3 or TRBV12-4 and TRBJ2-3; D is possibly TRBD2 (6 bases). The CDR3 runs to 15 residues. V was clipped by 5 bases and J by 0 bases, with 12 bases between them.

This clonotype appeared many times. The chain combines TRBV28 with TRBJ2-1; 10 nucleotides line up with TRBD1. CDR1 is MDHEN, CDR2 SYDVKM, per germline. The CDR3 spans 15 residues. Unmatched junction bases numbered 7, after V lost 5 bases and J lost 6 bases. The CDR3 nucleotides read TGTGCCAGCAGTGACCCGGGACAGGGGACCAATGAGCAGTTCTTC. Its translation: CASSDPGQGTNEQFF.

This clonotype was counted ten times or more. This chain connects TRBV28 to TRBJ2-1, with TRBD1 matching 8 bases. CDR3 length: 15 residues. V shed 5 bases, J shed 15 bases, and the junction held 18 bases outside the gene matches. CDR1 is MDHEN and CDR2 is SYDVKM in the germline V gene. The DNA of the CDR3 is TGTGCCAGCAGTGCCAACGTTAATCCGTCGGACAGGGCGTTCTTC. Translation gives CASSANVNPSDRAFF.

This clonotype was counted only a few times. This chain connects TRBV19 to TRBJ1-2, with D possibly TRBD1 on 6 matching bases. CDR1 is LNHDA, CDR2 SQIVND, per germline (reference sequence). Trimming stripped 4 bases from V and 4 bases from J, with 16 bases between. The CDR3 contains 15 residues. The DNA of the CDR3 is TGTGCCAGTAGTAACTACAGGGACGGAGGCTATGGCTACACCTTC. It codes for CASSNYRDGGYGYTF.

This clonotype was seen a few times. In DNA form, the CDR3 reads TGTGCCAGCGCCCCCCTGGCGGGAGGGCCAAAGACCCAGTACTTC. Its protein is CASAPLAGGPKTQYF. V gene TRBV27 combines with J gene TRBJ2-5, with 9 bases fitting TRBD2. V was pared by 8 bases and J by 6 bases, with 13 bases of the junction left unmatched. The CDR3 length is 15 residues. Germline lookup yields CDR1 MNHEY and CDR2 SMNVEV (reference sequence).

This clonotype appeared many times. V is TRBV30 and J is TRBJ2-1; 9 nucleotides line up with TRBD2. The CDR3 runs 14 residues. The trim removed 5 bases at V and 0 bases at J, leaving 2 bases unmatched. Germline lookup yields CDR1 GTSNPN and CDR2 SVGIG (reference sequence). CDR3 region: CAWGLAYSYNEQFF. The CDR3 DNA sequence: TGTGCCTGGGGACTAGCGTACTCCTACAATGAGCAGTTCTTC. The full variable domain, in which reference TRBV30 and TRBJ2-1 provide the parts outside the CDR3, is SQTIHQWPATLVQPVGSPLSLECTVEGTSNPNLYWYRQAAGRGLQLLFYSVGIGQISSEVPQNLSASRPQDRQFILSSKKLLLSDSGFYLCAWGLAYSYNEQFFGPGTRLTVL.

This clonotype has ten or more counts. This rearrangement joins TRBV19 to TRBJ2-3; D unclear. The CDR3 totals 14 residues. V lost 3 bases to trimming and J lost 0 bases, with 7 bases between them. Germline CDR1 LNHDA, CDR2 SQIVND (reference sequence). The CDR3 DNA is TGTGCCAGTAGTATCGGTGGGAGCACAGATACGCAGTATTTT. It yields the protein CASSIGGSTDTQYF.

This clonotype has a count of ten or more. The junction departs from germline at one end; a sequencing error may be responsible. The rearrangement links TRBV5-1 to TRBJ2-7; maybe TRBD2 (7 bases). CDR1 and CDR2 from the germline V gene are SGHRS and YFSETQ. This CDR3 region has 14 residues. CDR3 sequence (DNA): TGTGCCAGCAGTTTAAGGGGGGGGACCTACGAGCAGTACTTC. Translated: CASSLRGGTYEQYF.

This clonotype was found many times. The rearrangement uses TRBV6-2 or TRBV6-3 and TRBJ2-1, with D perhaps being TRBD1 or TRBD2 (5 bases each). The germline V and J ends were trimmed by 2 bases and 0 bases, with 8 bases remaining between them. The CDR3 is made up of 15 amino acids. Germline V gene sequence: CDR1 MNHEY, CDR2 SVGEGT. This CDR3 reads CASSYGGSSYNEQFF. CDR3 nucleotide sequence: TGTGCCAGCAGTTACGGGGGAAGCTCCTACAATGAGCAGTTCTTC.

This clonotype appeared a few times. It may be a read error: a sequence one base away is much more abundant. The final CDR3 position lacks the conserved phenylalanine or tryptophan, pointing to a likely read error. The rearrangement links TRBV18 to TRBJ2-7; D is possibly TRBD2 (5 bases). CDR1 is KGHSH, CDR2 LQKENI, per germline. This CDR3 has 13 amino acids. Between the trimmed V and J ends, which lost 5 bases and 7 bases, there was a span of 15 bases. CDR3 sequence: CASSRTASREQYL. The CDR3 bases are TGTGCCAGCTCAAGGACTGCCTCTCGTGAGCAGTACCTC.